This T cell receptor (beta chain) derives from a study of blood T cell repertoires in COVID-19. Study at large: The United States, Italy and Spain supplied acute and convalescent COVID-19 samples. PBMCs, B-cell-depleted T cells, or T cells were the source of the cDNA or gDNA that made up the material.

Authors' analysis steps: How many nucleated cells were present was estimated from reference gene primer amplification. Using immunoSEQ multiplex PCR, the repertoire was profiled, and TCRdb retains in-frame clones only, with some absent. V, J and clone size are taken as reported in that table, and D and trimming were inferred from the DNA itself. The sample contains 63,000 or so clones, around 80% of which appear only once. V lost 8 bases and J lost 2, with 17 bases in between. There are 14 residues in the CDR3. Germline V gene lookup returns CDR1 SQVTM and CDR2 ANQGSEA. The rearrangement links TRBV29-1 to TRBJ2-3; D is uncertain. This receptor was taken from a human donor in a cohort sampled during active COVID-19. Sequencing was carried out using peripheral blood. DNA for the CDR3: TGCAGCTTTCGTGTTCCCGGAGTCACAGATACGCAGTATTTT. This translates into CSFRVPGVTDTQYF.